The source of this T cell receptor beta chain is a study of blood T cell repertoires in COVID-19. As originally analysed: From reference gene primer amplification, estimates of nucleated cell counts were derived. TCRdb's copy holds only in-frame clones and misses some; the assay was immunoSEQ multiplex PCR. V and J calls plus clone size are reproduced from that table; the DNA served to infer D and trimming. Of about 310,000 clones in the sample, about 85% were seen once. Everyone who took part was 18 to 89 years old, and they came from about 25 US areas. Participants were placed into cohorts based on the clinical history they reported. A case of COVID-19 had been met by exposed participants within 2 weeks before study entry. This clone showed up just once. V lost 6 bases, J lost 4 bases, and 8 bases stayed unmatched. Germline CDR1 reads SNHLY; CDR2 reads FYNNEI. The CDR3 spans 16 residues.

This sequence joins TRBV2 and TRBJ2-1; 11 nucleotides align to TRBD1. This TCR derives from a woman in her twenties or thirties who had been exposed to COVID-19. Input material: PBMCs or T cells enriched from blood (not recorded which). CDR3 coding DNA: TGTGCCAGCAGACTTCGGACAGGGGGCACATACAATGAGCAGTTCTTC. It specifies CASRLRTGGTYNEQFF.